Below are 3 T cell receptor beta chains sequenced from a single sample in a study of cytomegalovirus exposure and HLA in healthy donors. The PCR had 60 Vbeta and 13 Jbeta primers. The method was immunoSEQ multiplex PCR; TCRdb's version includes in-frame clones alone and lacks a portion of them. The sample lists some 250,000 clones, approximately 82% seen once, with less than 8.5% in the top ten. The specimen was PBMCs. These receptors all stem from a woman aged 60-75 years in good health and CMV-seropositive.

In regard to this clone: Distinct nucleotide sequences in the sample also encode this CDR3. V gene TRBV5-4 combines with J gene TRBJ2-3; 12 bases are shared with TRBD2. CDR3 length: 15 amino acids. The J segment lost 3 bases and the V segment lost 2 bases, leaving 1 base of the junction unmatched. Per the germline V gene, CDR1 is SGHNT and CDR2 is YYREEE (reference sequence). The CDR3 DNA is TGTGCCAGCAGCTTACTAGCGGGAGGTACAGATACGCAGTATTTT. Its translation: CASSLLAGGTDTQYF.

The genes are TRBV29-1 and TRBJ2-7, with 11 bases lining up with TRBD1. Unmatched junction bases numbered 12, after V lost 6 bases and J lost 2 bases. There are 16 residues in the CDR3. Germline-derived CDR1 and CDR2 are SQVTM and ANQGSEA. CDR3 nucleotide sequence: TGCAGCGTGGGAAAGGGACAGGGGGTGAGTGCCTACGAGCAGTACTTC. Translation gives CSVGKGQGVSAYEQYF.

J is TRBJ2-7 and V is TRBV18; 9 nucleotides match TRBD1. Germline-derived CDR1 and CDR2 are KGHSH and LQKENI. This CDR3 is 15 amino acids long. J gave up 3 bases and V 3 bases, and 6 bases lay outside the gene matches. The CDR3 loop is CASSPTGGGDYEQYF. For the CDR3, the DNA is TGTGCCAGCTCACCGACAGGGGGAGGGGACTACGAGCAGTACTTC.